These 20 T cell receptor beta chains were sequenced from one sample in a study of blood T cells in healthy people across ages. The use of a sample-barcoded 5' primer and a J-beta primer mix characterized a second PCR of roughly 6 to 12 cycles. TCRdb re-called the 5' RACE reads with MiXCR, one entry per CDR3 protein. Of about 640,000 distinct CDR3 sequences listed, under 70% are singletons. Sequenced: blood. The source of these receptors is a man aged 55 to 70 in good health.

This chain joins TRBV12-3 or TRBV12-4 and TRBJ2-7; TRBD2 is a possible D gene (6 bases). The germline V and J ends were trimmed by 6 bases and 2 bases, with 14 bases remaining between them. The CDR3 length is 14 residues. The CDR3 DNA reads as TGTGCCAGCAGATCGGGACTGACAGCCTACGAGCAGTACTTC. Its translation is CASRSGLTAYEQYF.

The CDR3 region is CASSFRRGETQFF. As DNA, the CDR3 is TGTGCCAGCAGCTTTAGGAGGGGTGAGACCCAGTTCTTC. V gene TRBV7-2 combines with J gene TRBJ2-5; weak D call: TRBD2 (6 bases). Near its end, the DNA agrees better with TRBJ2-1, so the J call may be wrong. The CDR3 runs 13 residues. Germline V gene lookup returns CDR1 SGHTA and CDR2 FQGNSA.

This clonotype was seen only a few times. The rearrangement uses TRBV20-1 and TRBJ2-5, with TRBD2 matching over 14 bases. V lost 5 bases, J lost 5 bases, and 10 bases stayed unmatched. The CDR3 has 16 residues. Germline CDR1 DFQATT, CDR2 SNEGSKA (reference sequence). CDR3: CSAPHGTSGGGETQYF. CDR3 DNA sequence: TGCAGTGCTCCTCATGGGACTAGCGGGGGAGGGGAGACCCAGTACTTC.

The chain recombines TRBV15 with TRBJ2-2; D gene ambiguous. V was shortened by 9 bases and J by 1 base, with 12 bases between the two germline ends. The germline V gene has CDR1 LNHNV and CDR2 YYDKDF (reference sequence). The CDR3 is 14 amino acids. The CDR3 nucleotides read TGTGCCACGCGGACCTCACGGAACACCGGGGAGCTGTTTTTT. Protein sequence: CATRTSRNTGELFF.

This clonotype appeared once. This chain connects TRBV20-1 to TRBJ2-3; TRBD2 matches at 14 bases. CDR3 size: 16 residues. J was trimmed by 2 bases and V by 5 bases; bases with no gene match: 6. Germline V gives CDR1 DFQATT, CDR2 SNEGSKA (reference sequence). CDR3 bases: TGCAGTGCTCCCGGACTAGCGGGGGGCTACACAGATACGCAGTATTTT. This codes for CSAPGLAGGYTDTQYF.

This clonotype occurred a few times. The rearrangement links TRBV5-1 to TRBJ1-1; D unresolved. Trimming removed 8 bases at V and 4 bases at J, with 15 bases between. CDR1 SGHRS and CDR2 YFSETQ come from the germline V gene. The CDR3 is made up of 13 amino acids. CDR3 protein: CASNEGWGTEAFF. The CDR3 nucleotides are TGCGCCAGTAACGAAGGTTGGGGCACTGAAGCTTTCTTT.

The V gene is TRBV2, the J gene TRBJ2-1; 9 nucleotides agree with TRBD1. The V and J ends lost 1 base and 6 bases, in that order; junction bases with no gene match: 13. Germline V gene lookup returns CDR1 SNHLY and CDR2 FYNNEI. The length of the CDR3 is 18 residues. The chain's CDR3 is CASSEVRDRVSKGNEQFF. DNA for the CDR3: TGTGCCAGCAGTGAAGTCCGGGACAGGGTTAGTAAGGGCAATGAGCAGTTCTTC.

As to this clonotype: A much bigger clone sits one base away, suggesting this may be a read error. The chain links TRBV3-1 to TRBJ2-5, with D hard to call. The J call is doubtful: the DNA matches TRBJ2-7 better. CDR3 size: 13 residues. Germline V gene lookup returns CDR1 LGHDT and CDR2 YNNKEL (reference sequence). The CDR3 DNA reads TGTGCCAGCAGCCCCCGTTCAGAGTACGAGCAGTACTTC. It translates to CASSPRSEYEQYF.

This clonotype appeared a few times. V and J are TRBV20-1 and TRBJ1-2; TRBD1 is a possible D gene (5 bases). The CDR3 loop spans 14 amino acids. The V gene lost 2 bases and the J gene lost 5 bases, with 15 bases spanning the gap. Per germline, CDR1 DFQATT and CDR2 SNEGSKA (reference sequence). CDR3 loop: CSARYGHRRYGYTF. CDR3 nucleotide sequence: TGCAGTGCTAGATACGGACACCGCCGGTATGGCTACACCTTC.

The J gene is TRBJ1-5, the V gene TRBV4-1; D perhaps matches TRBD1 (5 bases). V dropped 0 bases and J dropped 7 bases, with 16 bases sitting between them. CDR3 length: 16 residues. Looked up from germline, CDR1 is MGHRA and CDR2 is YSYEKL. CDR3 sequence reads: CASSQDHRGWDQPQHF. In nucleotides, the CDR3 is TGCGCCAGCAGCCAAGATCATAGGGGCTGGGACCAGCCCCAGCATTTT.

The chain combines TRBV4-1 with TRBJ2-2; D unresolved. Looked up from germline, CDR1 is MGHRA and CDR2 is YSYEKL. Trimming pared 1 base from V and 4 bases from J, leaving 7 bases between. This CDR3 has 14 amino acids. CDR3: CASSQALATGELFF. CDR3 DNA: TGCGCCAGCAGCCAAGCACTGGCCACCGGGGAGCTGTTTTTT.

The J gene is TRBJ2-3, the V gene TRBV20-1; 9 bases fit TRBD2. The CDR3 consists of 14 residues. The germline gives CDR1 DFQATT, CDR2 SNEGSKA (reference sequence). Trimming cost V 8 bases and J 6 bases; bases outside gene matches: 12. CDR3 in amino acids: CSLNPSGVGDTQYF. The CDR3 bases are TGCAGTCTAAATCCTAGCGGGGTCGGTGATACGCAGTATTTT.

This clonotype was counted between two and nine times. This sequence joins TRBV10-1 and TRBJ2-1; D is uncertain. Germline V gene sequence: CDR1 WNHNN, CDR2 SYGVQD (reference sequence). CDR3 length equals 13 residues. Trimming cost V 4 bases and J 9 bases, with 13 bases left between them. The CDR3: CASSAEWYSEQFF. In DNA, the CDR3 is TGCGCCAGCAGTGCGGAGTGGTACTCTGAGCAGTTCTTC.

V is TRBV7-3 and J is TRBJ2-1; no firm D call. Germline V gene lookup returns CDR1 SGHTA and CDR2 FQGTGA. Trimming removed 8 bases at V and 6 bases at J, with 20 bases between. The CDR3 sequence is 15 residues long. The CDR3 DNA reads as TGTGCCAGCGGCCCCCTGGCAAACACCTTCAATGAGCAGTTCTTC. Its translation is CASGPLANTFNEQFF. Filled out from reference TRBV7-3 and TRBJ2-1, the complete variable domain reads GAGVSQTPSNKVTEKGKYVELRCDPISGHTALYWYRQSLGQGPEFLIYFQGTGAADDSGLPNDRFFAVRPEGSVSTLKIQRTERGDSAVYLCASGPLANTFNEQFFGPGTRLTVL.

J is TRBJ2-1 and V is TRBV20-1; D gene unclear. Germline CDR1 and CDR2: DFQATT and SNEGSKA (reference sequence). The CDR3 length is 13 residues. Trimming took 6 bases from V and 2 from J, leaving 11 bases between them. The CDR3 loop reads CSAKLGPYNEQFF. The CDR3 nucleotides read TGCAGTGCAAAGCTAGGGCCCTACAATGAGCAGTTCTTC.

V usage is TRBV7-9 and J usage is TRBJ2-5; D unresolved. V gave up 5 bases and J gave up 4 bases, with 11 bases separating them. Germline loops: CDR1 SEHNR, CDR2 FQNEAQ (reference sequence). This CDR3 spans 13 amino acids. CDR3 sequence: CASSPGPLETQYF. CDR3 nucleotide sequence: TGTGCCAGCAGCCCCGGACCTTTAGAGACCCAGTACTTC.

CDR3: CSVGMGRAGELFF. The CDR3, as DNA: TGCAGCGTTGGGATGGGGAGGGCCGGGGAGCTGTTTTTT. The chain links TRBV29-1 to TRBJ2-2; 7 bases align to TRBD2. Germline V gene sequence: CDR1 SQVTM, CDR2 ANQGSEA. The CDR3 sequence is 13 residues long. J was trimmed by 6 bases and V by 4 bases; bases with no gene match: 5.

The V gene is TRBV6-5, the J gene TRBJ2-7, with D possibly TRBD2 on 5 matching bases. V was clipped by 7 bases and J by 7 bases, with 20 bases between them. Germline CDR1 is MNHEY and CDR2 is SVGAGI. CDR3 length: 14 residues. The DNA for the CDR3 is TGTGCCAGCACCAAAGGGTGGGGTTCGGGGGAGCAGTACTTC. Translating it yields CASTKGWGSGEQYF.

The sample holds one count of this clonotype. CDR3 residues: CASSPQGGPQVRYF. The CDR3 nucleotides read TGCGCCAGCAGCCCACAGGGGGGCCCCCAAGTTCGGTACTTC. The J gene is TRBJ2-5, the V gene TRBV5-1; 8 positions match TRBD1. From germline, CDR1 is SGHRS and CDR2 YFSETQ. The CDR3 has 14 amino acids. V trimming: 4 bases; J trimming: 13 bases; junction bases outside the gene matches: 15. The complete variable domain, with remaining parts taken from reference TRBV5-1 and TRBJ2-5, reads KAGVTQTPRYLIKTRGQQVTLSCSPISGHRSVSWYQQTPGQGLQFLFEYFSETQRNKGNFPGRFSGRQFSNSRSEMNVSTLELGDSALYLCASSPQGGPQVRYFGPGTRLLVL.

This clonotype was seen more than once but under ten times. The genes are TRBV21-1 and TRBJ1-2; whether TRBD1, the table's D call, matches the DNA was not checked. TRBV21-1 is an annotated pseudogene. The CDR3 consists of 13 residues. The CDR3 coding sequence is TGTGCCAGCAGCAACAGGGGCTGCTATGGCTACACCTTC. Its protein is CASSNRGCYGYTF.